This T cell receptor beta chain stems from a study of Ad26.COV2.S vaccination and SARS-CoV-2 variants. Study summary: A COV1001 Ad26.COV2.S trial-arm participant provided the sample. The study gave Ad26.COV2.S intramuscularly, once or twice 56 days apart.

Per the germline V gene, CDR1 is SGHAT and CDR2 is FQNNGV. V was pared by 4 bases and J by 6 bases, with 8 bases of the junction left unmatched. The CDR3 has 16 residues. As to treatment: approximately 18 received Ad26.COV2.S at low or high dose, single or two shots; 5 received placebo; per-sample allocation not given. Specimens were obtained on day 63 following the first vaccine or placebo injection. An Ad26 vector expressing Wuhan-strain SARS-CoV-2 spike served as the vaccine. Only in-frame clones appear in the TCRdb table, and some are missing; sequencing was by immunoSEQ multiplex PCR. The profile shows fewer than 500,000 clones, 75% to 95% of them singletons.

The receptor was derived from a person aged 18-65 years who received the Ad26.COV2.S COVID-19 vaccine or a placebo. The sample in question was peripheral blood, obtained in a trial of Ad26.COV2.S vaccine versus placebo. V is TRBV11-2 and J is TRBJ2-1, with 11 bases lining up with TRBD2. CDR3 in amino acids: CASSSYLAGGGNEQFF. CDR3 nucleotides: TGTGCCAGCAGCTCCTATCTAGCGGGAGGTGGCAATGAGCAGTTCTTC.